This T cell receptor (beta chain) was captured by sequencing in a study of blood T cells in healthy people across ages (dated by TCRdb to the mid-2010s). About the investigation overall: In model experiments, roughly one uniquely barcoded TCR beta cDNA molecule per two T cells was captured by template switching. The donors were divided into four age groups: young (average approximately 17 years), middle-aged (about 39), aged (approximately 62) and long-lived (about 80). The study measured age-related changes in TCR beta repertoire diversity using deep sequencing normalized with unique cDNA molecular identifiers. Two additional independent replicas of 1 million unique cDNA reads from the same blood draw were analyzed for two donors (one aged 18 to 30 and one aged 80 or older). Overall results and qualifications from the work: Donor CMV infection status was unknown, potentially confounding age-related changes in expanded clonotypes. Estimates of total diversity based on one million sequenced T cells were regarded as lower bounds and as underestimates. The percentage of naive T cells measured by flow cytometry correlated strongly with observed TCR beta diversity. As age increased, observed TCR beta diversity per million T cells dropped in a roughly linear way, and a significant reduction was already evident by age about 40. The long-lived group showed more naive CD4+ T cells, fewer expanded clones and increased TCR diversity than the aged group, suggesting age selection. Since profiling was done on bulk unsorted PBMCs, naive and antigen-experienced compartments could not be conclusively compared.

As regards this clonotype: Its antigen specificity is not known. No base-level quality is on record; no much larger clone is a single base apart.

The 39 donors, aged roughly 6 to 95 years, were systemically healthy Caucasian individuals from Russia. Each donor gave ten milliliters of peripheral blood, collected into EDTA-treated Vacutainer tubes. Ficoll-Paque density-gradient centrifugation was used to isolate PBMCs, with at least 7 million obtained per sample. Total RNA, at least 5 micrograms per sample, was extracted from PBMCs with Trizol reagent. For every donor, flow cytometry on a PBMC aliquot measured the percentage of naive CD45RAhigh/CD27high T cells. Library generation was performed with 5' RACE. The listed sequencing device is Illumina HiSeq 2500. The second PCR ran for about 6 to 12 cycles and used a J-beta primer mix along with a sample-barcoded 5' primer. A unique molecular identifier was introduced onto each TCR beta cDNA molecule by a template-switch 5' adaptor carrying 12 random nucleotides. Each sample yielded at least 3 million CDR3-containing paired-end reads. First-strand cDNA was synthesized from all RNA with the Mint cDNA synthesis kit, primed by a TRBC-specific oligonucleotide. After uracil-DNA glycosylase treatment, a first 18-cycle PCR used universal primers M1SS and BC2_uni_R on all cDNA. In the original analysis: Each sample was normalized by randomly selecting 1 million high-quality reads, each carrying a distinct molecular identifier. Reads sharing molecular identifiers were discarded rather than binned into consensus sequences. MiTCR, run with a Q25 quality threshold and the strictest error-elimination algorithm, handled CDR3 identification, clonotype clustering and error correction. A nonparametric unseen species model with Euler transformation was used to estimate a lower bound on total TCR beta diversity. TCRdb trimmed the raw reads at Q25, called clones with MiXCR and kept productive beta chains. Each record represents a unique CDR3 protein, reported with the most common genes and DNA among its rows. TCRdb's processing, not the authors' own work, is the source of the V and J calls. This sample holds about 930,000 distinct CDR3 sequences; almost 30% were observed only once. The ten largest clones capture roughly a tenth of the sample.

From the cysteine up to the phenylalanine, the CDR3 has a length of 13 residues. Only the CDR3 part of the read is kept: 39 bases, read in frame from the first base. CDR1 MNHEY and CDR2 SVGAGI were looked up in the germline V gene. V is clipped by 8 bases and J by 7 bases, and the sequence between their germline boundaries is 15 bases long. These data were also filed under a second study, of T cells of mothers and their children. In that second paper, the authors write: Nine systemically healthy Caucasian individuals, comprising three mothers and their six children, were included as donors. cDNA synthesis used all of the extracted RNA, with 1.5 ug of RNA in each 15 ul reaction. In the second PCR, the M1S primer added sample barcodes and 2-4 random nucleotides. More than 9 million TCR beta CDR3 reads were obtained from each mother, and about 3 million reads were obtained from each child. Thymic selection similarly shapes TCR recombination output in related and unrelated pairs, with minor effect from inherited differences. Related mother-child pairs always showed normalized repertoire overlap that was slightly higher than in unrelated mother-child pairs, though the difference was never significant. No persistent microchimeric T cell clones were found, with a detection sensitivity of approximately 100 clones per million clonotypes. Deep NGS was used in the study to compare the TCR beta repertoires of mothers and children and to look for features that separate related mother-child pairs from unrelated individuals. The mean age was roughly 44 +/- 4 years for the mothers and roughly 10 +/- 4 years for the children. After adapters were ligated using NEBNext reagents, the libraries underwent 100+100 nt paired-end sequencing on an Illumina HiSeq 2000. To avoid cross-contamination, the mother libraries and the child libraries were prepared a month apart and sequenced in separate runs. For each donor, somewhere between 500,000 and 2,000,000 distinct TCR beta clonotypes were identified. Naive TCR beta clonotypes were estimated from low-frequency clonotypes matched to each donor's FACS-determined naive share, without sorting.

What was sequenced was blood. The receptor comes from a woman in her forties in good health. This sequence uses TRBV6-5 and TRBJ1-5, with no reliable assignment of the D segment. The DNA sequence follows: TGTGCCAGCGAGTTAAGCCCCGGGCAGCCCCAGCATTTT. This translates into CASELSPGQPQHF.